This TCR beta chain derives from a study of cytomegalovirus exposure and HLA in healthy donors. PCR amplification relied on 60 Vbeta primers (plus 13 Jbeta primers). This table comes from immunoSEQ multiplex PCR, and its TCRdb copy is limited to in-frame clones, with some not included. The sample has 150,000 to 200,000 clones. The germline V gene has CDR1 KGHSH and CDR2 LQKENI. CDR3 length equals 14 residues. Losses at the gene ends were 5 bases for V and 7 bases for J; bases not matched to a gene: 6. The chain has TRBV18 and TRBJ2-7; 12 bases match TRBD1. The receptor's source is a woman between 18 and 29 years old in good health and CMV-seropositive. The sequenced sample consisted of PBMCs. CDR3 DNA: TGTGCCAGCTCAACGGGACAGGGGGCAAGGGAGCAGTACTTC. It is translated as CASSTGQGAREQYF.